The 21 T cell receptor beta chains listed next were all sequenced from one sample in a study of technical replicates of blood from a handful of donors (dated by TCRdb to the late 2010s). Receptor amplification or capture employed the immunoSEQ multiplex PCR assay. Drawn from immuneACCESS, this table holds only the in-frame rearrangements with V and J called that TCRdb kept. Clones are partly lost; checked studies trace under half to an unresolved V gene and leave the rest unexplained. Across this sample there are under 90,000 clones, with around 94% seen only once. Over 0.2% of the sample comes from the top ten. Sequenced input: T cells isolated from PBMCs. The receptors stem from a human donor in good health.

The chain combines TRBV5-4 with TRBJ2-1, with 7 nucleotides matching TRBD1. Germline V CDR1 and CDR2: SGHNT, YYREEE (reference sequence). V was pared by 4 bases and J by 2 bases, with 3 bases of the junction left unmatched. CDR3 size: 14 residues. In DNA form, the CDR3 reads TGTGCCAGCAGCCGTACAGGGGCCTACAATGAGCAGTTCTTC. Translating it yields CASSRTGAYNEQFF.

This clone has just a few counts. The chain is built from TRBV2 and TRBJ1-2; D is unresolved. Trimming removed 7 bases at V and 2 bases at J, with 11 bases between. From germline, CDR1 is SNHLY and CDR2 FYNNEI. This CDR3 spans 13 amino acids. The CDR3, as DNA: TGTGCCAGCACCGAACGGGAGAACTATGGCTACACCTTC. It translates to CASTERENYGYTF.

V usage is TRBV5-1 and J usage is TRBJ2-1; 10 positions agree with TRBD2. This CDR3 comprises 15 residues. V was pared by 5 bases and J by 6 bases, with 8 bases of the junction left unmatched. Germline V gives CDR1 SGHRS, CDR2 YFSETQ. The CDR3 DNA reads as TGCGCCAGCAGGTCTCCTAGCGGGGGTGCCAATGAGCAGTTCTTC. It translates to CASRSPSGGANEQFF.

The chain combines TRBV4-1 with TRBJ1-2; D not certain. The germline V gene encodes CDR1 MGHRA and CDR2 YSYEKL. V shed 3 bases and J shed 1 base, with 12 bases lying between them. This CDR3 spans 15 amino acids. The DNA of the CDR3 is TGCGCCAGCAGCCATGTTTTAGGAGATAACTATGGCTACACCTTC. Its protein is CASSHVLGDNYGYTF.

The chain is built from TRBV11-1 and TRBJ1-1; D not resolved. The CDR3 sequence is 15 residues long. V lost 5 bases and J 0 bases, leaving 13 bases between the germline ends. Per the germline V gene, CDR1 is SGHAT and CDR2 is FQDESV (reference sequence). The CDR3 spells CASSPRDYMNTEAFF. CDR3 coding DNA: TGTGCCAGCAGCCCCCGGGATTACATGAACACTGAAGCTTTCTTT.

The J gene is TRBJ2-7, the V gene TRBV7-9, with 7 nucleotides matching TRBD2. Germline V CDR1 and CDR2: SEHNR, FQNEAQ (reference sequence). The CDR3 sequence is 17 residues long. The V segment lost 1 base and the J segment 2 bases; nucleotides outside the gene matches: 11. DNA for the CDR3: TGTGCCAGCAGCTTAGTGCCGGGACTACTATTAACCTACGAGCAGTACTTC. It yields the protein CASSLVPGLLLTYEQYF.

The chain employs TRBV25-1 and TRBJ1-1; tentative D call: TRBD1 (6 bases). Germline CDR1 is MGHDK and CDR2 is SYGVNS. V was shortened by 3 bases and J by 3 bases, with 14 bases between the two germline ends. This CDR3 comprises 15 residues. The CDR3 coding sequence is TGTGCCAGCAGTGATCCGGGGGAGGGGGACACTGAAGCTTTCTTT. This encodes CASSDPGEGDTEAFF.

The rearrangement uses TRBV9 and TRBJ1-2; the D gene is possibly TRBD1 (5 bases). Trimming stripped 4 bases from V and 3 bases from J, with 13 bases between. Germline CDR1 and CDR2: SGDLS and YYNGEE. The CDR3 spans 14 residues. CDR3 in amino acids: CASSPSTEDYGYTF. In DNA form, the CDR3 reads TGTGCCAGCAGCCCCTCGACAGAAGACTATGGCTACACCTTC.

This clone appeared a single time. J is TRBJ1-2 and V is TRBV6-5; the match to TRBD1 covers 7 bases. Losses at the gene ends were 5 bases for V and 4 bases for J; bases not matched to a gene: 10. This CDR3 is 15 amino acids long. The V gene's germline CDR1 is MNHEY and CDR2 SVGAGI. The CDR3 spells CASSRTQGLGYGYTF. CDR3 nucleotides: TGTGCCAGCAGTCGTACACAGGGGTTGGGCTATGGCTACACCTTC.

The chain recombines TRBV2 with TRBJ1-2, with D perhaps TRBD1 (5 bases). V was clipped by 1 base and J by 6 bases, with 6 bases between them. This CDR3 spans 12 amino acids. Per the germline V gene, CDR1 is SNHLY and CDR2 is FYNNEI. DNA for the CDR3: TGTGCCAGCAGTGAAGGGGGCAATGGCTACACCTTC. Translated, it gives CASSEGGNGYTF.

The chain links TRBV5-6 to TRBJ2-7, with D perhaps matching TRBD2 (5 bases). CDR1 and CDR2 (germline): SGHDT, YYEEEE. The CDR3 sequence is 12 residues long. Trimming pared 0 bases from V and 5 bases from J, leaving 6 bases between. CDR3 in DNA: TGTGCCAGCAGCTTGGGCGGGCACGAGCAGTACTTC. It translates to CASSLGGHEQYF.

The genes are TRBV5-4 and TRBJ2-7; 12 bases fit TRBD1. This CDR3 spans 20 amino acids. Losses at the gene ends were 4 bases for V and 2 bases for J; bases not matched to a gene: 19. CDR1 and CDR2 from the germline V gene are SGHNT and YYREEE (reference sequence). The chain's CDR3 is CASSRLSGGQGAGLPYEQYF. Written as DNA, the CDR3 is TGTGCCAGCAGCCGCCTCTCAGGGGGACAGGGGGCCGGACTACCCTACGAGCAGTACTTC.

V and J are TRBV28 and TRBJ2-7; no firm D call. Between the trimmed V and J ends, which lost 5 bases and 3 bases, there was a span of 14 bases. The CDR3 contains 14 residues. The germline gives CDR1 MDHEN, CDR2 SYDVKM. DNA of the CDR3: TGTGCCAGCAGTGTGACTCCCCAAAACTACGAGCAGTACTTC. Protein product: CASSVTPQNYEQYF.

This clone has only one observation. The rearrangement joins TRBV19 to TRBJ2-5, with D perhaps TRBD1 (7 bases). This CDR3 is 15 amino acids long. V lost 1 base and J lost 4, with 13 bases in between. Germline V gene lookup returns CDR1 LNHDA and CDR2 SQIVND (reference sequence). The CDR3 DNA follows: TGTGCCAGTAGTATAGGACACAGGGGAGGAGAGACCCAGTACTTC. Its protein product is CASSIGHRGGETQYF.

V and J are TRBV5-6 and TRBJ1-6, with D unclear. The CDR3 runs to 14 residues. CDR1 SGHDT and CDR2 YYEEEE come from the germline V gene. V shed 4 bases and J shed 6 bases, with 11 bases lying between them. The CDR3 here is CASSPRRSNSPLHF. CDR3 DNA: TGTGCCAGCAGCCCTCGACGGAGTAATTCACCCCTCCACTTT.

The V gene is TRBV28, the J gene TRBJ1-2, with D possibly TRBD1 on 5 matching bases. CDR1 and CDR2 (germline): MDHEN, SYDVKM. Trimming pared 7 bases from V and 4 bases from J, leaving 10 bases between. The CDR3 covers 12 residues. The CDR3 here is CASTPGLYGYTF. Written as DNA, the CDR3 is TGTGCCAGCACCCCGGGACTCTATGGCTACACCTTC.

The genes are TRBV5-4 and TRBJ2-4; possibly TRBD1 for D (7 bases). Germline V gene sequence: CDR1 SGHNT, CDR2 YYREEE (reference sequence). The germline V and J ends were trimmed by 4 bases and 6 bases, with 8 bases remaining between them. The CDR3 length is 12 residues. CDR3 DNA sequence: TGTGCCAGCAGCCAGGGGGGAAACATTCAGTACTTC. This encodes CASSQGGNIQYF. The full variable domain, with the rest looked up from reference TRBV5-4 and TRBJ2-4, is ETGVTQSPTHLIKTRGQQVTLRCSSQSGHNTVSWYQQALGQGPQFIFQYYREEENGRGNFPPRFSGLQFPNYSSELNVNALELDDSALYLCASSQGGNIQYFGAGTRLSVL.

The J gene is TRBJ1-2, the V gene TRBV5-4, with D perhaps matching TRBD1 (6 bases). This CDR3 region has 15 residues. V was cut by 3 bases and J by 6 bases, with 18 bases left in between. CDR1 is SGHNT, CDR2 YYREEE, per germline (reference sequence). CDR3: CASSSFSGGADGYTF. Written as DNA, the CDR3 is TGTGCCAGCAGCTCCTTTTCGGGGGGCGCGGATGGCTACACCTTC.

The chain has TRBV27 and TRBJ2-2; D unresolved. Germline values: CDR1 MNHEY, CDR2 SMNVEV (reference sequence). This CDR3 is 13 amino acids long. The germline V and J ends were trimmed by 0 bases and 7 bases, with 6 bases remaining between them. The CDR3 coding sequence is TGTGCCAGCAGTTTATCCCGACTCGGGGAGCTGTTTTTT. The encoded protein is CASSLSRLGELFF.

This chain connects TRBV4-1 to TRBJ1-4; tentative D call: TRBD1 (6 bases). V dropped 1 base and J dropped 10 bases, with 28 bases sitting between them. The CDR3 runs to 19 residues. Germline values: CDR1 MGHRA, CDR2 YSYEKL. The CDR3 here is CASSQGISTDRDVRGKLFF. CDR3 nucleotides: TGCGCCAGCAGCCAAGGAATCTCCACCGACCGGGACGTCAGGGGAAAACTGTTTTTT.

The gene calls are TRBV23-1 and TRBJ2-7; 7 bases match TRBD1. TRBV23-1 is an ORF, and what it does is uncertain. The trim removed 0 bases at V and 2 bases at J, leaving 10 bases unmatched. The CDR3 is made up of 17 amino acids. Here the CDR3 reads CASSQSRGRTGPYEQYF. The CDR3 DNA sequence: TGCGCCAGCAGTCAATCGAGAGGCCGGACAGGACCCTACGAGCAGTACTTC.